Shown below are 7 T cell receptor beta chains from a single sample sequenced in a study of CXCR3 chemokines and chemotherapy response in bladder cancer. Via MiXCR, TCRdb re-called the PCR reads, giving one row per CDR3 protein. In the table there are over a thousand distinct CDR3 sequences, over 15% of which are singletons. Sampling was done from a patient whose treatment included neoadjuvant chemotherapy. The receptors were sampled from a human donor with bladder cancer that did not respond to neoadjuvant chemotherapy.

Comments on this clonotype: A far larger clone lies a single base away; this is likely a read error. The chain has TRBV5-5 and TRBJ1-1; D is ambiguous. The CDR3 is made up of 15 amino acids. Germline-derived CDR1 and CDR2 are SGHKS and YYEKEE (reference sequence). Between the trimmed V and J ends, which lost 3 bases and 6 bases, there was a span of 18 bases. DNA for the CDR3: TGTGCCAGCAGCTCCACCCCGAGCGGGTATTCTGAAGCTTTCTTT. As protein: CASSSTPSGYSEAFF.

Judged by abundance, this clonotype is medium-sized (0.01 to 0.1%). This chain connects TRBV19 to TRBJ1-1; possible D gene TRBD1, 5 bases. The germline gives CDR1 LNHDA, CDR2 SQIVND (reference sequence). V was trimmed by 3 bases and J by 2 bases, leaving 13 bases between them. CDR3 size: 15 residues. CDR3 coding DNA: TGTGCCAGTAGTATTTGGGGAAGGGACAACACTGAAGCTTTCTTT. This encodes CASSIWGRDNTEAFF. Variable domain in full (rest from reference TRBV19 and TRBJ1-1): DGGITQSPKYLFRKEGQNVTLSCEQNLNHDAMYWYRQDPGQGLRLIYYSQIVNDFQKGDIAEGYSVSREKKESFPLTVTSAQKNPTAFYLCASSIWGRDNTEAFFGQGTRLTVV.

This clonotype was seen at least ten times. The genes are TRBV5-6 and TRBJ2-6, with 9 bases aligning to TRBD1. With 0 bases clipped from V and 3 bases from J, the junction kept 1 base outside the gene matches. The CDR3 length is 16 residues. CDR1 is SGHDT and CDR2 is YYEEEE in the germline V gene. The DNA of the CDR3 is TGTGCCAGCAGCTTGGGGACAGGGGTTGGGGCCAACGTCCTGACTTTC. It is translated as CASSLGTGVGANVLTF.

This clonotype was recorded many times. The chain recombines TRBV20-1 with TRBJ2-1, with D possibly TRBD1 on 6 matching bases. With 5 bases removed from V and 2 bases from J, the gap between germline ends came to 13 bases. The germline CDR1 and CDR2 sequences are DFQATT and SNEGSKA (reference sequence). The CDR3 spans 14 residues. The CDR3 region has the DNA TGCAGTGCTTCTACAGGGAAGACCTACAATGAGCAGTTCTTC. This gives the protein CSASTGKTYNEQFF.

This clonotype is judged medium-sized (0.01 to 0.1%). The chain employs TRBV10-3 and TRBJ2-7; D is ambiguous. Per germline, CDR1 ENHRY and CDR2 SYGVKD. The CDR3 has 13 amino acids. V lost 2 bases, J lost 5 bases, and 10 bases lay in between. CDR3 sequence reads: CAISEPRRDEQYF. DNA for the CDR3: TGTGCCATCAGTGAGCCTCGGCGAGACGAGCAGTACTTC.

The V gene is TRBV7-9, the J gene TRBJ2-7; D gene unclear. V shed 5 bases and J shed 4 bases, with 9 bases lying between them. The CDR3 totals 12 residues. The germline gives CDR1 SEHNR, CDR2 FQNEAQ (reference sequence). The CDR3 coding sequence is TGTGCCAGCAGCAACGGGCAGTACGAGCAGTACTTC. It is translated as CASSNGQYEQYF.

V usage is TRBV4-1 and J usage is TRBJ2-7; perhaps TRBD1 as D (7 bases). The CDR3 loop spans 17 amino acids. CDR1 and CDR2 from the germline V gene are MGHRA and YSYEKL. V was pared by 4 bases and J by 1 base, with 20 bases between. The CDR3 protein is CASSPQGGRSVSYEQYF. Written as DNA, the CDR3 is TGCGCCAGCAGCCCGCAGGGGGGACGGTCTGTATCCTACGAGCAGTACTTC.